The rows below give T cell receptor beta chains drawn from one sample of a study of blood T cell repertoires in COVID-19. Sequencing used immunoSEQ multiplex PCR; TCRdb keeps in-frame clones, though not all of them. Here the sample spans some 150,000 clones, 88% being singletons. Sequenced: peripheral blood. These receptors all stem from a woman aged 55-70 years with acute or convalescent COVID-19. CDR3s leave out the opening cysteine and the closing phenylalanine or tryptophan. The order of the fields is V gene, CDR3 protein.

V: TRBV28
CDR3: ASSWDRPYNSPLH

V: TRBV3-1/TRBV3-2
CDR3: ASSQERVYEQY

V: TRBV6-5
CDR3: ASSPYPGGYGYT

V: TRBV4-2
CDR3: ASSQTAGGYNEQF

V: TRBV10-3
CDR3: AISEDRNYGYT

V: TRBV19
CDR3: ASSTGEAYGYT

V: TRBV4-3
CDR3: ASSPRQGRNTGELF

V: TRBV14
CDR3: ASSQAEGSNYGYT

V: TRBV4-2
CDR3: ASSQDIGQGRGYT

V: TRBV4-1
CDR3: ASSAGPLGTGGHEQY

V: TRBV29-1
CDR3: SVGTGGSYGYT

V: TRBV7-2
CDR3: ASSLPPTGEAF

V: TRBV6-5
CDR3: ASTLSPNYGYT

V: TRBV28
CDR3: ASSGITGLRAF

V: TRBV7-2
CDR3: ASSSQPSNQPQH

V: TRBV18
CDR3: ASSPAGASTEAF

V: TRBV4-1
CDR3: ASSQPAGAVYEQY

V: TRBV21-1
CDR3: ASSNLQGSYEQY

V: TRBV27
CDR3: ASSLTGSYGYT

V: TRBV28
CDR3: ASSPDRASEAF

V: TRBV3-1/TRBV3-2
CDR3: ASRYRQPYNSPLH

V: TRBV7-2
CDR3: ASSFGQTGYT

V: TRBV7-9
CDR3: ASRPVAGGYSDTQY

V: TRBV5-1
CDR3: ASSLAPHTTGTNTEAF

V: TRBV7-6
CDR3: ASSQIRAGGPETQY

V: TRBV11-2
CDR3: ASSTTGGPGNTIY

V: TRBV5-8
CDR3: ASRPQVNYGYT

V: TRBV4-3
CDR3: ASSQALQGGDQPQH

V: TRBV5-5
CDR3: ASSMTGVYQPQH

V: TRBV14
CDR3: ASRPSGGRNTQY

V: TRBV12-2
CDR3: ASRAGTGSFGGFGQTNEKLF

V: TRBV21-1
CDR3: ASSKEGDRQREETQY

V: TRBV5-1
CDR3: ASSPQGAYGNTIY

V: TRBV18
CDR3: ASSPPGVPGELF

V: TRBV5-4
CDR3: ASSLVYTDTQY

V: TRBV6-5
CDR3: ASTRAGMEQY

V: TRBV19
CDR3: ASRDAANYGYT

V: TRBV28
CDR3: ASSLQGLEAF

V: TRBV19
CDR3: ASSTTGDSPLH

V: TRBV2
CDR3: ATEGIATYNEQF

V: TRBV19
CDR3: ASRTRPTVDNTGELF

V: TRBV5-1
CDR3: ASSFLGVEAF

V: TRBV5-4
CDR3: ASRVASNTGELF

V: TRBV11-3
CDR3: ASSLGLNTDTQY

V: TRBV27
CDR3: ASSRQGLANYGYT

V: TRBV5-5
CDR3: ASSLAQGAETGELF

V: TRBV3-1/TRBV3-2
CDR3: ASSQAPHSYQDNEQF

V: TRBV19
CDR3: ASSDRRNQPQH

V: TRBV27
CDR3: ASSYRRGQRYGYT

V: TRBV10-1
CDR3: ASQFYREPQH